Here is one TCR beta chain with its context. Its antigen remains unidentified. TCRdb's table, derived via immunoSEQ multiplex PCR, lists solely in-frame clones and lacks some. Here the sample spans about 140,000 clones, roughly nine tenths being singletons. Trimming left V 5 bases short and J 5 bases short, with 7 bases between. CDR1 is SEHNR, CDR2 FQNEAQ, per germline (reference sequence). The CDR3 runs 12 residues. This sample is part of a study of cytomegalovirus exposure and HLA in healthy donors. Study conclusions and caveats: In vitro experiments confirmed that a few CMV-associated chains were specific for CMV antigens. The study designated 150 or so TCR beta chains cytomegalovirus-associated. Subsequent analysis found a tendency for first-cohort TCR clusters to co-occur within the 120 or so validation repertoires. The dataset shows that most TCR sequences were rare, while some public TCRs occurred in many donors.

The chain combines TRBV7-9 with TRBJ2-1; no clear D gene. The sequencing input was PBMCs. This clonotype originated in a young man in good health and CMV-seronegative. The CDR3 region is CASSRGNNEQFF. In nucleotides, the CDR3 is TGTGCCAGCAGCCGAGGTAACAATGAGCAGTTCTTC.